The 20 T cell receptor beta chains given below trace back to one sample, sequenced in a study of shared clonotypes between healthy human individuals. CD8 cells regarded as naive lacked CD45RO, were positively chosen for CCR7, and omitted terminally differentiated effector memory CD45RA+ cells. The repertoire was sequenced with immunoSEQ multiplex PCR; TCRdb's copy has only in-frame clones and lacks some. This sample has over 750,000 clones; roughly 96% occur once, and the top ten carry less than 0.25%. Sample: naive CD8+ T cells sorted from blood. The origin of the receptors is a young man in good health.

The chain links TRBV19 to TRBJ2-7, with 11 bases fitting TRBD2. Trimming took 3 bases from V and 2 from J; bases not matched to a gene: 0. Germline CDR1 LNHDA, CDR2 SQIVND (reference sequence). The length of the CDR3 is 14 residues. In DNA, the CDR3 is TGTGCCAGTAGTATGGGACTAGCGGCCTACGAGCAGTACTTC. This gives the protein CASSMGLAAYEQYF.

The chain links TRBV27 to TRBJ2-1; the D call may be TRBD1 or TRBD2 (6 bases each). Germline assignment: CDR1 MNHEY and CDR2 SMNVEV (reference sequence). Trimming shortened V by 0 bases and J by 3 bases, and 12 bases separated the two germline ends. The CDR3 is 16 amino acids. As DNA, the CDR3 is TGTGCCAGCAGTTTATCGGCGGGACAAATCTACAATGAGCAGTTCTTC. It yields the protein CASSLSAGQIYNEQFF.

This rearrangement joins TRBV13 to TRBJ2-1; perhaps TRBD2 as D (6 bases). Between the trimmed V and J ends, which lost 0 bases and 9 bases, there was a span of 21 bases. The germline V gene encodes CDR1 PRHDT and CDR2 FYEKMQ (reference sequence). The CDR3 totals 17 residues. CDR3 sequence (DNA): TGTGCCAGCAGCTTAGGGTTGGTCGAACTAGCCCCCGCTGAGCAGTTCTTC. Amino acids: CASSLGLVELAPAEQFF.

The genes are TRBV11-2 and TRBJ2-7; TRBD1 agrees at 11 bases. V shed 3 bases, J shed 5 bases, and the junction held 3 bases outside the gene matches. Germline lookup yields CDR1 SGHAT and CDR2 FQNNGV. This CDR3 has 14 amino acids. CDR3 protein: CASSFGTGGDEQYF. The DNA of the CDR3 is TGTGCCAGCAGCTTCGGGACAGGGGGTGACGAGCAGTACTTC. Filled out from reference TRBV11-2 and TRBJ2-7, the complete variable domain reads EAGVAQSPRYKIIEKRQSVAFWCNPISGHATLYWYQQILGQGPKLLIQFQNNGVVDDSQLPKDRFSAERLKGVDSTLKIQPAKLEDSAVYLCASSFGTGGDEQYFGPGTRLTVT.

The chain is built from TRBV28 and TRBJ2-2; D is tentatively TRBD1 or TRBD2 (5 bases each). This CDR3 is built from 14 residues. The germline CDR1 and CDR2 sequences are MDHEN and SYDVKM. The V end lost 3 bases, the J end lost 6 bases, and 11 bases lay between the germline ends. In DNA, the CDR3 is TGTGCCAGCAGTTTGACGGGGACGGCCGGGGAGCTGTTTTTT. Its protein product is CASSLTGTAGELFF.

The genes are TRBV7-9 and TRBJ2-7; 7 positions match TRBD1. The ends lost 5 bases at V and 2 bases at J; junction bases unmatched: 6. The CDR3 spans 14 residues. From germline, CDR1 is SEHNR and CDR2 FQNEAQ (reference sequence). The CDR3 bases are TGTGCCAGCAGCCCTCGGGACAGTGCCTACGAGCAGTACTTC. Amino acids: CASSPRDSAYEQYF.

This chain joins TRBV7-8 and TRBJ2-3; D call uncertain. This CDR3 region has 15 residues. Trimming pared 1 base from V and 2 bases from J, leaving 10 bases between. CDR1 SGHVS and CDR2 FQNEAQ come from the germline V gene. CDR3 bases: TGTGCCAGCAGCTTAGGGCAGACTTACACAGATACGCAGTATTTT. It encodes CASSLGQTYTDTQYF.

The J gene is TRBJ2-7, the V gene TRBV4-1, with D perhaps TRBD2 (5 bases). The V gene's germline CDR1 is MGHRA and CDR2 YSYEKL. Trimming took off 4 bases at V and 3 bases at J, with 16 bases between the two ends. This CDR3 is built from 15 residues. The CDR3 DNA reads TGCGCCAGCAGCCTAGATAGCGACCTACGCTACGAGCAGTACTTC. It codes for CASSLDSDLRYEQYF.

The V gene is TRBV11-2, the J gene TRBJ2-7; D might be TRBD2 (5 bases). Germline V gene sequence: CDR1 SGHAT, CDR2 FQNNGV. The CDR3 has 15 amino acids. V lost 0 bases, J lost 2 bases, and 11 bases lay in between. The CDR3 is CASSLDRGSPYEQYF. The DNA of the CDR3 is TGTGCCAGCAGCTTAGATCGGGGTTCCCCCTACGAGCAGTACTTC.

This chain uses TRBV19 with TRBJ2-7; a weak D match, TRBD2 (5 bases). The CDR3 spans 13 residues. The germline gives CDR1 LNHDA, CDR2 SQIVND (reference sequence). V shed 1 base and J shed 6 bases, with 10 bases lying between them. CDR3 nucleotide sequence: TGTGCCAGTAGTATAGGGCTAGCAGGCGAGCAGTACTTC. Translation gives CASSIGLAGEQYF.

This chain uses TRBV7-6 with TRBJ2-2; 7 nucleotides agree with TRBD2. This CDR3 spans 15 amino acids. CDR1 is SGHVS, CDR2 FNYEAQ, per germline. J gave up 4 bases and V 3 bases, and 5 bases lay outside the gene matches. The CDR3 reads CASSLGGGVTGELFF. The CDR3 nucleotides are TGTGCCAGCAGCTTGGGCGGGGGAGTCACCGGGGAGCTGTTTTTT.

This sequence joins TRBV19 and TRBJ2-2; D unresolved. The germline CDR1 and CDR2 sequences are LNHDA and SQIVND (reference sequence). The germline V and J ends were trimmed by 5 bases and 5 bases, with 15 bases remaining between them. The CDR3 totals 15 residues. The CDR3 loop is CASSEWGIQTGELFF. The CDR3 DNA sequence: TGTGCCAGTAGTGAGTGGGGAATACAAACCGGGGAGCTGTTTTTT.

To note about this clone: Other nucleotide sequences in the sample specify the same CDR3. The chain combines TRBV7-9 with TRBJ1-1; D unclear. CDR3 length equals 12 residues. Trimming left V 3 bases short and J 6 bases short, with 8 bases between. Per the germline V gene, CDR1 is SEHNR and CDR2 is FQNEAQ (reference sequence). CDR3 protein: CASSFGVAEAFF. The CDR3 bases are TGTGCCAGCAGCTTTGGGGTAGCTGAAGCTTTCTTT. Looking up the rest from reference TRBV7-9 and TRBJ1-1 gives the full variable domain: DTGVSQNPRHKITKRGQNVTFRCDPISEHNRLYWYRQTLGQGPEFLTYFQNEAQLEKSRLLSDRFSAERPKGSFSTLEIQRTEQGDSAMYLCASSFGVAEAFFGQGTRLTVV.

V usage is TRBV2 and J usage is TRBJ2-3; possibly TRBD2 for D (6 bases). The V end lost 10 bases, the J end lost 3 bases, and 17 bases lay between the germline ends. CDR3 length equals 14 residues. Germline V gives CDR1 SNHLY, CDR2 FYNNEI. CDR3 region: CANFDPRGTDTQYF. In DNA form, the CDR3 reads TGTGCCAACTTCGACCCGCGGGGTACAGATACGCAGTATTTT.

V is TRBV15 and J is TRBJ2-7; 7 positions match TRBD1. V lost 5 bases to trimming and J lost 6 bases; unmatched junction nucleotides: 7. The length of the CDR3 is 13 residues. The germline V gene has CDR1 LNHNV and CDR2 YYDKDF (reference sequence). DNA for the CDR3: TGTGCCACCAGCGATTATACAGGGGCCGAGCAGTACTTC. This translates into CATSDYTGAEQYF.

CDR3 in amino acids: CATSKSRMDEQFF. CDR3 nucleotide sequence: TGTGCCACCAGCAAGAGCAGGATGGATGAGCAGTTCTTC. J is TRBJ2-1 and V is TRBV15; the D is unclear. This CDR3 is built from 13 residues. V dropped 4 bases and J dropped 8 bases, with 12 bases sitting between them. CDR1 and CDR2 (germline): LNHNV, YYDKDF (reference sequence).

This chain uses TRBV6-1 with TRBJ1-2, with D uncertain. The CDR3 is made up of 13 amino acids. Germline V gene data show CDR1 as MNHNS and CDR2 as SASEGT. V was clipped by 1 base and J by 7 bases, with 10 bases between them. The CDR3, as DNA: TGTGCCAGCAGTGAAGGTACTTTGAGTGGCTACACCTTC. Its translation is CASSEGTLSGYTF.

The genes are TRBV6-6 and TRBJ1-2; D is uncertain. CDR3 length: 14 residues. Germline lookup yields CDR1 MNHNY and CDR2 SVGAGI (reference sequence). V was trimmed by 0 bases and J by 6 bases, leaving 11 bases between them. CDR3 DNA sequence: TGTGCCAGCAGTTACTCGGGCATGGGAGATGGCTACACCTTC. Translation: CASSYSGMGDGYTF.

In its sample, this clone was seen a few times. The chain links TRBV2 to TRBJ2-3; D call uncertain. Germline V gene sequence: CDR1 SNHLY, CDR2 FYNNEI. V lost 10 bases to trimming and J lost 4 bases, with 9 bases between them. The CDR3 length is 11 residues. Here the CDR3 reads CAILRPDTQYF. For the CDR3, the DNA is TGTGCCATTCTCAGGCCAGATACGCAGTATTTT. Supplemented by reference TRBV2 and TRBJ2-3, the full variable domain reads EPEVTQTPSHQVTQMGQEVILRCVPISNHLYFYWYRQILGQKVEFLVSFYNNEISEKSEIFDDQFSVERPDGSNFTLKIRSTKLEDSAMYFCAILRPDTQYFGPGTRLTVL.

The chain joins TRBV9 to TRBJ2-3; no definite D call. This CDR3 contains 15 residues. Trimming shortened V by 4 bases and J by 1 base, and 13 bases separated the two germline ends. Per germline, CDR1 SGDLS and CDR2 YYNGEE. This CDR3 reads CASSPRSLGTDTQYF. CDR3 nucleotides: TGTGCCAGCAGCCCCCGTTCACTTGGCACAGATACGCAGTATTTT.